This TCR beta chain came from a study of blood T cells in healthy people across ages (dated by TCRdb to about 2015). Turning to the overall study: Template switching captured roughly one uniquely barcoded TCR beta cDNA molecule per two T cells in model experiments. To track age-related changes in TCR beta repertoire diversity, the study relied on deep sequencing normalized with unique cDNA molecular identifiers. The donors were divided into four age groups: young (average roughly 15 years), middle-aged (about 40), aged (about 60) and long-lived (around 87). To avoid experimental bias, donors of different ages were distributed randomly across sequencing lanes. Two additional independent replicas of 1 million unique cDNA reads from the same blood draw were analyzed for two donors (one aged 18 to 30 and one aged 80 or older).

The library was generated by 5' RACE. Sequencing instrument: Illumina HiSeq 2500. A second PCR of 7 to 11 cycles was performed with a sample-barcoded 5' primer and a J-beta primer mix. A unique molecular identifier was introduced onto each TCR beta cDNA molecule by a template-switch 5' adaptor carrying 12 random nucleotides. Each sample yielded at least 2.5 million CDR3-containing paired-end reads. All of the RNA was converted into first-strand cDNA using the Mint cDNA synthesis kit, with a TRBC-specific oligonucleotide serving as the primer. Following uracil-DNA glycosylase treatment, all cDNA underwent a first 18-cycle PCR with the universal primers M1SS and BC2_uni_R. On the authors' methods: Each sample was normalized by randomly selecting 1 million high-quality reads, each carrying a distinct molecular identifier. Reads with shared molecular identifiers were discarded instead of being binned into consensus sequences. CDR3 identification, clonotype clustering and error correction used MiTCR with a Q25 quality threshold and the strictest error-elimination algorithm. A nonparametric unseen species model with Euler transformation was used to estimate a lower bound on total TCR beta diversity. TCRdb reanalyzed the raw reads on its own, using fastp at Q25 for trimming and MiXCR for clone calling, and kept in-frame beta chains. A single entry per CDR3 protein holds the most common genes and DNA from its merged rows. These V and J calls rely on TCRdb rather than the paper's analysis. Within this sample are 850,000 to 1,000,000 distinct CDR3 sequences, with roughly 47% of them counted one time only. Roughly 23% of the sample belongs to the ten largest clones.

Systemically healthy Caucasian individuals from Russia, some 36 in total and aged about 6 to 95 years, were included as donors. Each donor gave around 9.9 milliliters of peripheral blood, collected into EDTA-treated Vacutainer tubes. Ficoll-Paque density-gradient centrifugation was used to isolate PBMCs, with at least 6.5 million per sample. Total RNA was extracted from PBMCs with Trizol reagent, with at least 6 micrograms obtained per sample. For every donor, flow cytometry on a PBMC aliquot measured the percentage of naive CD45RAhigh/CD27high T cells. Beyond this particular receptor, the publication reports: Total diversity estimates from one million sequenced T cells were considered lower bounds and underestimates. Because profiling used bulk unsorted PBMCs, naive and antigen-experienced compartments could not be compared conclusively. Observed TCR beta diversity per million T cells fell roughly linearly with age, and a significant reduction was already apparent by age approximately 41. The CMV infection status of donors was not known, potentially confounding age-related changes in expanded clonotypes. The long-lived group showed more naive CD4+ T cells, fewer expanded clones and increased TCR diversity than the aged group, suggesting age selection. There was a strong correlation between observed TCR beta diversity and the percentage of naive T cells measured by flow cytometry.

Comment on this clonotype: Its binding antigen is unknown. The junction departs from the called germline gene at one end, perhaps through a read error.

The source of this sequence is a woman between 55 and 75 years old in good health. What was sequenced was blood.

The nucleotides are TGTAGTGGGGCTTCCCAAGAGACCCAGTACTTC. Its protein product is CSGASQETQYF. The rearrangement joined TRBV20-1 to TRBJ2-5, with a tentative D gene TRBD1 over 5 matching bases. The CDR3 runs 11 residues from the cysteine to the phenylalanine. Only the CDR3 DNA stays, 33 bases, in frame from base 1. According to the germline V gene (reference sequence), CDR1 reads DFQATT and CDR2 reads SNEGSKA.